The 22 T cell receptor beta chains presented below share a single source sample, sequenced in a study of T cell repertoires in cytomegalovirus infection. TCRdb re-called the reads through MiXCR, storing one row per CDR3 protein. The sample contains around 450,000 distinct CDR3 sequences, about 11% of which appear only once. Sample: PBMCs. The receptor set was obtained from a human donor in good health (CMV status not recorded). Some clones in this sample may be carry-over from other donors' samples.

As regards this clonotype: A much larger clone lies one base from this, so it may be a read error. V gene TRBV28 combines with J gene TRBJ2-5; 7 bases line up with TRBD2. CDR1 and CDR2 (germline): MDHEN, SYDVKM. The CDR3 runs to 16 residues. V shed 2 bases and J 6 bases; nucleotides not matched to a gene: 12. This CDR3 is CASSLTRGRADKTQYF. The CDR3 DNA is TGTGCCAGCAGTTTAACGAGAGGGAGGGCCGACAAGACCCAGTACTTC.

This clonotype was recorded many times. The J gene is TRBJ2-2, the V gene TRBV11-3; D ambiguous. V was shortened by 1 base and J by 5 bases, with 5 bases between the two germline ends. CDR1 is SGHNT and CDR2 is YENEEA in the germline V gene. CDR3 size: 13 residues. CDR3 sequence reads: CASSLATTGELFF. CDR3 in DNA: TGTGCCAGCAGCTTAGCAACAACCGGGGAGCTGTTTTTT.

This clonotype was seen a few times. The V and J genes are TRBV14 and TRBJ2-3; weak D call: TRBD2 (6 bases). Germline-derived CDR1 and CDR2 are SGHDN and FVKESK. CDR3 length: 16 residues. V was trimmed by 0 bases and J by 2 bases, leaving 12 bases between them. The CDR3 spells CASSQDSRGHTDTQYF. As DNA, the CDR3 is TGTGCCAGCAGCCAAGACTCGCGGGGCCACACAGATACGCAGTATTTT.

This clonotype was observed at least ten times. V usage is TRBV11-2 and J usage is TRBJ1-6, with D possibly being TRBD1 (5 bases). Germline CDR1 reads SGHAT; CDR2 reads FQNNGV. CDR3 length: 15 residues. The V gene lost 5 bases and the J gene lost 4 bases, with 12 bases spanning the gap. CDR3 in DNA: TGTGCCAGCAGCATCCGGGACGGTTATAATTCACCCCTCCACTTT. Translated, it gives CASSIRDGYNSPLHF.

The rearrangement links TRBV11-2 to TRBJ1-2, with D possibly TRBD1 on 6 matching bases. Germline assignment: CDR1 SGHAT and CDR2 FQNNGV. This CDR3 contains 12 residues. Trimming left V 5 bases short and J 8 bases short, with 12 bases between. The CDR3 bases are TGTGCCAGCAGCGAAAGGGGGTGGGGCTACACCTTC. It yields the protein CASSERGWGYTF.

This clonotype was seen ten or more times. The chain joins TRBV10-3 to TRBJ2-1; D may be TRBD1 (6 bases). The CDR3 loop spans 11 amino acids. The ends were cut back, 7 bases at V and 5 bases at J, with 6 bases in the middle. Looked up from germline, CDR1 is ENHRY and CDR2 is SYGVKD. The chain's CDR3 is CAIKGDNEQFF. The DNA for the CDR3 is TGTGCCATCAAGGGGGACAATGAGCAGTTCTTC.

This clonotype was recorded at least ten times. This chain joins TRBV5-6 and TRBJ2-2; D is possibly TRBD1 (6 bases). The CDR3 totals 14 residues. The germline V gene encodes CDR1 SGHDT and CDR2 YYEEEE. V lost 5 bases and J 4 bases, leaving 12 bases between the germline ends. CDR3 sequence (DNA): TGTGCCAGCAGTCCAGGGGTCGGCACCGGGGAGCTGTTTTTT. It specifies CASSPGVGTGELFF.

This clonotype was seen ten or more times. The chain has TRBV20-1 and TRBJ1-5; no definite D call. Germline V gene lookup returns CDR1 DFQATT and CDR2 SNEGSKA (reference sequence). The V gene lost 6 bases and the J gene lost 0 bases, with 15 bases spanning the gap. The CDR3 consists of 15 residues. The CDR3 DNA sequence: TGCAGTGCCCTCGAGGACTCGTATAGCAATCAGCCCCAGCATTTT. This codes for CSALEDSYSNQPQHF.

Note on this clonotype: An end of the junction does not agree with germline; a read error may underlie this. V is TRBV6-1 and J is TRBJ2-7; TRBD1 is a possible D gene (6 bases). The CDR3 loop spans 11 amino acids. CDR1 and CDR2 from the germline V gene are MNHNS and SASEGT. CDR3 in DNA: TGTGCCAGCAGCCGAGGACAGTTTCTCCACTTC. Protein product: CASSRGQFLHF.

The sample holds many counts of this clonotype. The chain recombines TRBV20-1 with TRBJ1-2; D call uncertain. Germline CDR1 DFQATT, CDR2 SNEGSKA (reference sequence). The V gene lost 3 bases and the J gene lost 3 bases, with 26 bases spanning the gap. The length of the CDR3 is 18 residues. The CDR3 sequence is CSASLPRAGRGIYYGYTF. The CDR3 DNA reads TGCAGTGCTAGCCTACCCCGGGCAGGACGCGGGATATACTATGGCTACACCTTC.

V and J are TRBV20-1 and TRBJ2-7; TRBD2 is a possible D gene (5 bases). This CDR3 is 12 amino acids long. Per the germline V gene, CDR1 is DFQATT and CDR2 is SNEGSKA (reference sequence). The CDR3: CSGLRQAGEQYF. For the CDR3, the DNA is TGCAGCGGACTCAGACAAGCCGGGGAGCAGTACTTC.

This CDR3 reads CSAGSVRSYEQYF. Here the CDR3 DNA reads TGCAGTGCCGGGTCCGTTAGGAGCTACGAGCAGTACTTC. This chain links TRBV20-1 with TRBJ2-7; D is undetermined. Germline V gene sequence: CDR1 DFQATT, CDR2 SNEGSKA (reference sequence). This CDR3 has 13 amino acids. V was clipped by 6 bases and J by 3 bases, with 15 bases between them.

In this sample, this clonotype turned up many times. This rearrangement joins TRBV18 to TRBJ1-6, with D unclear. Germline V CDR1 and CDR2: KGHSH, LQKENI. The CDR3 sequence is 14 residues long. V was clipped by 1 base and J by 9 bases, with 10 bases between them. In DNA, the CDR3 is TGTGCCAGCTCACCACGAAGCCCCGCTTCACCCCTCCACTTT. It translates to CASSPRSPASPLHF. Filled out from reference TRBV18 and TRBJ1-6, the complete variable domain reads NAGVMQNPRHLVRRRGQEARLRCSPMKGHSHVYWYRQLPEEGLKFMVYLQKENIIDESGMPKERFSAEFPKEGPSILRIQQVVRGDSAAYFCASSPRSPASPLHFGNGTRLTVT.

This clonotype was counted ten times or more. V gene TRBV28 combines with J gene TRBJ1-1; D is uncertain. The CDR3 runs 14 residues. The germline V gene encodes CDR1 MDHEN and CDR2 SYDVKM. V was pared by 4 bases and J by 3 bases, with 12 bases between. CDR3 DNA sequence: TGTGCCAGCAGTTCCTTCGACGGGGACACTGAAGCTTTCTTT. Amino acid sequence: CASSSFDGDTEAFF.

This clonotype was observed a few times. The CDR3 DNA reads as TGTGCCAGCGCCCCTGGCTACACCTTC. Its translation is CASAPGYTF. The gene calls are TRBV6-6 and TRBJ1-2, with no clear D. With 8 bases removed from V and 7 bases from J, the gap between germline ends came to 5 bases. The germline gives CDR1 MNHNY, CDR2 SVGAGI (reference sequence). The CDR3 covers 9 residues.

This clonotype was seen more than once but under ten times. The CDR3 sequence is CASTPRGGAFSPGELFF. Written as DNA, the CDR3 is TGTGCCAGTACCCCGAGGGGGGGCGCTTTTTCCCCCGGGGAGCTGTTTTTT. The genes are TRBV19 and TRBJ2-2; tentative D call: TRBD2 (7 bases). V dropped 7 bases and J dropped 6 bases, with 24 bases sitting between them. The CDR3 contains 17 residues. CDR1 and CDR2 (germline): LNHDA, SQIVND (reference sequence).

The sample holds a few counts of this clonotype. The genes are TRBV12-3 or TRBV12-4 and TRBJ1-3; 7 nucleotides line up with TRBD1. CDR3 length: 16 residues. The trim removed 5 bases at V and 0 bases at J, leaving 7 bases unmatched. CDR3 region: CASSASDRASGNTIYF. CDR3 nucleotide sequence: TGTGCCAGCAGTGCGTCTGACAGGGCCTCTGGAAACACCATATATTTT.

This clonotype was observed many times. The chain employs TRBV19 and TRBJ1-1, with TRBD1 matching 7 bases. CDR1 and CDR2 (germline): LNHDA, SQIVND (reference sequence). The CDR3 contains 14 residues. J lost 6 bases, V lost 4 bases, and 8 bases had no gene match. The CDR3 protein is CASSRSQGRAEAFF. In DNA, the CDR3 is TGTGCCAGTAGTAGGTCACAGGGGAGGGCTGAAGCTTTCTTT.

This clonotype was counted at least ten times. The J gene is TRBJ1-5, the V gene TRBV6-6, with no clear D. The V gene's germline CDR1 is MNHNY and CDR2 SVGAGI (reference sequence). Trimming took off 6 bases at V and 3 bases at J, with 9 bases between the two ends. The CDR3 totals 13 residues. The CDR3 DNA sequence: TGTGCCAGCAGGTTTAGCCCCAATCAGCCCCAGCATTTT. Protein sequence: CASRFSPNQPQHF.

The CDR3 loop reads CATSDSGEIEAFF. CDR3 sequence (DNA): TGTGCCACCAGTGACTCAGGGGAAATCGAAGCTTTCTTT. V gene TRBV24-1 combines with J gene TRBJ1-1; tentatively, D is TRBD1 (6 bases). V was trimmed by 4 bases and J by 8 bases, leaving 13 bases between them. CDR1 and CDR2 from the germline V gene are KGHDR and SFDVKD. The length of the CDR3 is 13 residues.

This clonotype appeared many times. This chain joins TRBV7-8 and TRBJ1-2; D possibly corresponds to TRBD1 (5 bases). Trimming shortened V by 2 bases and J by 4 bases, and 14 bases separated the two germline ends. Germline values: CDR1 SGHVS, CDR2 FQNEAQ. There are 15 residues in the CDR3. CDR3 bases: TGTGCCAGCAGCTTACCCCCAGGGCGGACCTATGGCTACACCTTC. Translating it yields CASSLPPGRTYGYTF.

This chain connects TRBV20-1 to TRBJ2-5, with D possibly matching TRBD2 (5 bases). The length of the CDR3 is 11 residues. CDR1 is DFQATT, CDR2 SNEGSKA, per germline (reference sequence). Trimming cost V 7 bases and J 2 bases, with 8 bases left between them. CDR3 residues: CSGEIQETQYF. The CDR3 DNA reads TGCAGTGGGGAGATTCAAGAGACCCAGTACTTC.